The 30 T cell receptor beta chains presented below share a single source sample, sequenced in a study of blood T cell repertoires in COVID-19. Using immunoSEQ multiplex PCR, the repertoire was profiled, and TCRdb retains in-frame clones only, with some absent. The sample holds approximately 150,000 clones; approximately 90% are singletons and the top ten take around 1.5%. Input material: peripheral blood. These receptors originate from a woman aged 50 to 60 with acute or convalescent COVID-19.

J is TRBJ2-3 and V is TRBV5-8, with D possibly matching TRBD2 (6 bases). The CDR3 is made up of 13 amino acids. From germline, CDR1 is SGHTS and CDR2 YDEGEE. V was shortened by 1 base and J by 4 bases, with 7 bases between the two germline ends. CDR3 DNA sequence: TGTGCCAGCAGCTTGCGGGGGTCAGATACGCAGTATTTT. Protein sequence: CASSLRGSDTQYF.

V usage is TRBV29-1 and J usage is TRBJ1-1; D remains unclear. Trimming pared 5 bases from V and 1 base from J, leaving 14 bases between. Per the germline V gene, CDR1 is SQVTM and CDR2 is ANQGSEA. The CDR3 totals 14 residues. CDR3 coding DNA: TGCAGCGTTAACCCGTTTAGTCCGAACACTGAAGCTTTCTTT. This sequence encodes CSVNPFSPNTEAFF.

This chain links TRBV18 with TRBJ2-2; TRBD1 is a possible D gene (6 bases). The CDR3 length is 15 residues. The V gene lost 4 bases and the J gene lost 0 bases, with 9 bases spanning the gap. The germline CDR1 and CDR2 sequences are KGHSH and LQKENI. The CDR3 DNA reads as TGTGCCAGCTCACAAGGACAGTCGAACACCGGGGAGCTGTTTTTT. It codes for CASSQGQSNTGELFF.

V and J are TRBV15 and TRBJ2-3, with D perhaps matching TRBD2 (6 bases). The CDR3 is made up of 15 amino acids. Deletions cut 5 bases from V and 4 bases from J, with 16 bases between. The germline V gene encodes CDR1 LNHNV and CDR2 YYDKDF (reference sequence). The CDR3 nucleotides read TGTGCCACCAGCCCCGGGGGACCCCCTCCAGATACGCAGTATTTT. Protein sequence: CATSPGGPPPDTQYF. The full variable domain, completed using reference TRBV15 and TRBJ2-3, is DAMVIQNPRYQVTQFGKPVTLSCSQTLNHNVMYWYQQKSSQAPKLLFHYYDKDFNNEADTPDNFQSRRPNTSFCFLDIRSPGLGDTAMYLCATSPGGPPPDTQYFGPGTRLTVL.

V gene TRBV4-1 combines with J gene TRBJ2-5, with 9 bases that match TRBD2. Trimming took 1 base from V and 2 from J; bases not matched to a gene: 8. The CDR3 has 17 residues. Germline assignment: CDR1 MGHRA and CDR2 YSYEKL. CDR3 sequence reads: CASSQVPSSGVQETQYF. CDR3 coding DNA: TGCGCCAGCAGCCAAGTTCCGTCTAGCGGGGTACAAGAGACCCAGTACTTC.

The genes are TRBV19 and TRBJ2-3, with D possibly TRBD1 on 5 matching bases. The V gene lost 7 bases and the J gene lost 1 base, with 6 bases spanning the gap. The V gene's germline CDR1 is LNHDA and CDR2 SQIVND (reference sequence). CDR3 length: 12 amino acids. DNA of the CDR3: TGTGCCAGTAAAGGGGGCACAGATACGCAGTATTTT. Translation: CASKGGTDTQYF.

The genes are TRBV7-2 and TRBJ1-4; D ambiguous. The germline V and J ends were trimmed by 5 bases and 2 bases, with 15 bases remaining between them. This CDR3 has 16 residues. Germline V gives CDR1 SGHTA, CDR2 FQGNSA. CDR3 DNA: TGTGCCAGCAGCATAGGGCAGGAGGCCACTAATGAAAAACTGTTTTTT. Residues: CASSIGQEATNEKLFF.

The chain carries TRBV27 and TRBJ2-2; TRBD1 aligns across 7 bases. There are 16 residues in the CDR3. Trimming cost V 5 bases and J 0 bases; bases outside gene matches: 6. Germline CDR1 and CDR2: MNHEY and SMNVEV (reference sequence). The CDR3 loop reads CASSRIGTANTGELFF. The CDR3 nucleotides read TGTGCCAGCAGTCGAATCGGGACAGCGAACACCGGGGAGCTGTTTTTT.

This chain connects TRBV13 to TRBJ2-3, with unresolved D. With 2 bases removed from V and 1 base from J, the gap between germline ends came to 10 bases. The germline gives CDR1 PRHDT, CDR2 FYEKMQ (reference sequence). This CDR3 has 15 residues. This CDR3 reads CASSLLPPGTDTQYF. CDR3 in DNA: TGTGCCAGCAGCTTACTCCCTCCCGGCACAGATACGCAGTATTTT.

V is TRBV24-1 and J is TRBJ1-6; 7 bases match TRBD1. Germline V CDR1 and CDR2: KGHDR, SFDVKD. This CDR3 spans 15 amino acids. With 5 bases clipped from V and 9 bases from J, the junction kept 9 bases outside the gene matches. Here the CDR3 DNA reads TGTGCCACCAGTGCCTCAGACAGGGAAGTTTCACCCCTCCACTTT. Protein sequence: CATSASDREVSPLHF.

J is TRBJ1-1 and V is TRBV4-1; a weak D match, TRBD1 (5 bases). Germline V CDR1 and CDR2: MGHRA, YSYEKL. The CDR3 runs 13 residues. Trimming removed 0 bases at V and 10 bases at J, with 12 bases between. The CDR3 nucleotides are TGCGCCAGCAGCCAAGATAAGGGACTCGGAGCTTTCTTT. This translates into CASSQDKGLGAFF.

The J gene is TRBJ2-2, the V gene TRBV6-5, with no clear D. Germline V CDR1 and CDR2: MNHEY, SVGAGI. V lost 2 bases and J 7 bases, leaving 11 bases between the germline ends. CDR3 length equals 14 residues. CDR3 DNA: TGTGCCAGCAGTTACGGTCTAGGTGGCGGGGAGCTGTTTTTT. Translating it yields CASSYGLGGGELFF.

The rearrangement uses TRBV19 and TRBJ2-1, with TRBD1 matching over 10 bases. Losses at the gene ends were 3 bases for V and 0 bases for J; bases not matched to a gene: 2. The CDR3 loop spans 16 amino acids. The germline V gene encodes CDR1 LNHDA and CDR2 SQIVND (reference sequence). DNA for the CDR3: TGTGCCAGTAGTATTTGGGACAGGGGCTCCTACAATGAGCAGTTCTTC. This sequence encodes CASSIWDRGSYNEQFF.

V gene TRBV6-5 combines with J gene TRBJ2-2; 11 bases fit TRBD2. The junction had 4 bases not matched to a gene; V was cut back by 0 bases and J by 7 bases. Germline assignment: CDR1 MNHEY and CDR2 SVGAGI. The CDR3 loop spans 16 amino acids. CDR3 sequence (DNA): TGTGCCAGCAGTTACTCGACTAGCGGGATTGTCGGGGAGCTGTTTTTT. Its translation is CASSYSTSGIVGELFF.

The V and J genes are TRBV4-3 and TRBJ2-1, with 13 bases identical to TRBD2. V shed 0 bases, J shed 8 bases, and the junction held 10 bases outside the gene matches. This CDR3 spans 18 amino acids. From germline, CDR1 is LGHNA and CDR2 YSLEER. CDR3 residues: CASSQDETSGRPGDEQFF. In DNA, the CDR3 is TGCGCCAGCAGCCAAGATGAGACTAGCGGGAGGCCGGGGGATGAGCAGTTCTTC.

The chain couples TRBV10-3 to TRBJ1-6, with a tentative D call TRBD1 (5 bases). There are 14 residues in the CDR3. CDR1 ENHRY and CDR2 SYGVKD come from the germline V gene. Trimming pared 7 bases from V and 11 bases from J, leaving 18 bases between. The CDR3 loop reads CAIILGHPPTPLHF. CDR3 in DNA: TGTGCCATCATTCTAGGACACCCACCCACACCCCTCCACTTT.

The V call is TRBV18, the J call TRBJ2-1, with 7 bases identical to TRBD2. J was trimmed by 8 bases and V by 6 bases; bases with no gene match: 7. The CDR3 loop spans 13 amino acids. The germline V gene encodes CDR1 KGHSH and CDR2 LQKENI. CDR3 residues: CASSHHSGHEQFF. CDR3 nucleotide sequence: TGTGCCAGCTCCCACCATAGCGGGCATGAGCAGTTCTTC. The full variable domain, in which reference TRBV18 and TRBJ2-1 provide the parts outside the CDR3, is NAGVMQNPRHLVRRRGQEARLRCSPMKGHSHVYWYRQLPEEGLKFMVYLQKENIIDESGMPKERFSAEFPKEGPSILRIQQVVRGDSAAYFCASSHHSGHEQFFGPGTRLTVL.

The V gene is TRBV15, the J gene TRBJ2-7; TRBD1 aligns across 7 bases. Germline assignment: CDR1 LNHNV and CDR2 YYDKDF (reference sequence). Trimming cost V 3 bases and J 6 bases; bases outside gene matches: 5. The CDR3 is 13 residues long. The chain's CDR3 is CATSRTGMSEQYF. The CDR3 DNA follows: TGTGCCACCAGCAGGACAGGGATGAGCGAGCAGTACTTC.

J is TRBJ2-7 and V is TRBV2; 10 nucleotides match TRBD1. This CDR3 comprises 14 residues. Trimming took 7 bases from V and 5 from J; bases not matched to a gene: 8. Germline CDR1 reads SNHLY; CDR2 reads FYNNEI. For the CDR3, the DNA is TGTGCCAGCACAAGGACAGGGGGGGGTGACGAGCAGTACTTC. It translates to CASTRTGGGDEQYF.

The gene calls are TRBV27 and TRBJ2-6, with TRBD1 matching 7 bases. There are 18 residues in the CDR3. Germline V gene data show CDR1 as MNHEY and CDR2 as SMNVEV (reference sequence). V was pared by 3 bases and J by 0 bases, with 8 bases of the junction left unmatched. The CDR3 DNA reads TGTGCCAGCAGTTTCTTACAGGGGCCCAGCTCTGGGGCCAACGTCCTGACTTTC. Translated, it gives CASSFLQGPSSGANVLTF. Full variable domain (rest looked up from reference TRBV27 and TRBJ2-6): EAQVTQNPRYLITVTGKKLTVTCSQNMNHEYMSWYRQDPGLGLRQIYYSMNVEVTDKGDVPEGYKVSRKEKRNFPLILESPSPNQTSLYFCASSFLQGPSSGANVLTFGAGSRLTVL.

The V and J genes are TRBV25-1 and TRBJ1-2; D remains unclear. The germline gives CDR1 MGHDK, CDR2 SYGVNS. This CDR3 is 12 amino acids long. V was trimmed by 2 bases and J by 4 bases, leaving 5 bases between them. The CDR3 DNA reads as TGTGCCAGCAGTGAAGCCAGCTATGGCTACACCTTC. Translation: CASSEASYGYTF.

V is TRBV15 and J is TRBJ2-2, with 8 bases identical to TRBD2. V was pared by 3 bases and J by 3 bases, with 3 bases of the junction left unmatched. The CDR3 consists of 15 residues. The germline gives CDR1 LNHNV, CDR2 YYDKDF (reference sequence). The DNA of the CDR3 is TGTGCCACCAGCAGGCCGGGACTAGACACCGGGGAGCTGTTTTTT. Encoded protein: CATSRPGLDTGELFF.

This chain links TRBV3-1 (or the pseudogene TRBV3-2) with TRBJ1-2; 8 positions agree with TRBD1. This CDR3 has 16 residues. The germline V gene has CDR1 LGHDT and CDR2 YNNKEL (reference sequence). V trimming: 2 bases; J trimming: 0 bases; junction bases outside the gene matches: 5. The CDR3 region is CASSQSGGQANYGYTF. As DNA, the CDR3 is TGTGCCAGCAGCCAATCCGGGGGACAGGCTAACTATGGCTACACCTTC.

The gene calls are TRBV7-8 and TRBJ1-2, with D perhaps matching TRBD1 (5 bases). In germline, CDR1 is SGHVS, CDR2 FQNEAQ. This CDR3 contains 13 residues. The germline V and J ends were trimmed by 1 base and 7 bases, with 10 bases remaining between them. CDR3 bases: TGTGCCAGCAGCTTAGGCAGGGATTTTGGCTACACCTTC. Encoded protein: CASSLGRDFGYTF.

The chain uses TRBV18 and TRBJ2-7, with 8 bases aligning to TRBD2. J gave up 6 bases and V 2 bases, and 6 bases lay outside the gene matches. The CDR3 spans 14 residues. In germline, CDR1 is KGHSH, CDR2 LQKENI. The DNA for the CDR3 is TGTGCCAGCTCACCAATTGCGGGGGGAGGCGAGCAGTACTTC. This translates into CASSPIAGGGEQYF. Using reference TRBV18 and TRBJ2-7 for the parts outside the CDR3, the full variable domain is NAGVMQNPRHLVRRRGQEARLRCSPMKGHSHVYWYRQLPEEGLKFMVYLQKENIIDESGMPKERFSAEFPKEGPSILRIQQVVRGDSAAYFCASSPIAGGGEQYFGPGTRLTVT.

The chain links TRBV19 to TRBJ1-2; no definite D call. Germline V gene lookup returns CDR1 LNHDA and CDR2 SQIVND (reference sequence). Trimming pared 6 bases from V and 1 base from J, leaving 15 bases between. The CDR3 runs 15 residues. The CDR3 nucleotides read TGTGCCAGTAGCTTGGAGCTAGGTGATAACTATGGCTACACCTTC. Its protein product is CASSLELGDNYGYTF.

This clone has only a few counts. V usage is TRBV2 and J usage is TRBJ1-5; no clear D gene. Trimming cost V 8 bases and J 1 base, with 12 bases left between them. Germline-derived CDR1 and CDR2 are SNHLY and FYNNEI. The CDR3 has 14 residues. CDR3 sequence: CASGGGRSNQPQHF. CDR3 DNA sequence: TGTGCCAGCGGCGGTGGCAGAAGCAATCAGCCCCAGCATTTT.

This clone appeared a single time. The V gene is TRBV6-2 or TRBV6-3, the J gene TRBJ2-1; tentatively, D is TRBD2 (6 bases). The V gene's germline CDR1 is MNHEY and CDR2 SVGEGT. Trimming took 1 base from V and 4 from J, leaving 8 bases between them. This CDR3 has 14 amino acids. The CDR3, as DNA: TGTGCCAGCAGTTACTTGGAGGGTTACAATGAGCAGTTCTTC. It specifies CASSYLEGYNEQFF.

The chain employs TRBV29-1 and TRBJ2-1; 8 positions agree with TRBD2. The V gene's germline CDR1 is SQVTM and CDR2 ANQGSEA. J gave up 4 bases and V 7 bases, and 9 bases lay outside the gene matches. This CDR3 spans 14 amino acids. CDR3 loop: CSATGTSEYNEQFF. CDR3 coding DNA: TGCAGCGCCACCGGGACTAGTGAATACAATGAGCAGTTCTTC.

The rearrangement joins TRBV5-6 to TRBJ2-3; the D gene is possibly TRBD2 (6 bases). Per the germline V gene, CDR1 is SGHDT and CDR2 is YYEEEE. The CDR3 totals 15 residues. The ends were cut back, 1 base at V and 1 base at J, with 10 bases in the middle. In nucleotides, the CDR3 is TGTGCCAGCAGCTTGAAAGGAGGGGGCACAGATACGCAGTATTTT. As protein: CASSLKGGGTDTQYF.